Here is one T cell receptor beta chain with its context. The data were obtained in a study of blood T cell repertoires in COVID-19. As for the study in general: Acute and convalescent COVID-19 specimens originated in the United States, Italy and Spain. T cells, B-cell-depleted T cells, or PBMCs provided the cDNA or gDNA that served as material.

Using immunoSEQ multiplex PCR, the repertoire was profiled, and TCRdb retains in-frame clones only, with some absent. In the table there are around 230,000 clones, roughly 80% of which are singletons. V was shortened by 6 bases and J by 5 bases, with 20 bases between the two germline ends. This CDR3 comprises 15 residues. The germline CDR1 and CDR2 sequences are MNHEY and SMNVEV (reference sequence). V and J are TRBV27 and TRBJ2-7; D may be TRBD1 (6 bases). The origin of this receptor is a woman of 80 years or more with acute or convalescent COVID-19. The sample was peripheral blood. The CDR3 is CASSQEPTGIDEQYF. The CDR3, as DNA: TGTGCCAGCAGCCAAGAACCTACAGGGATCGACGAGCAGTACTTC.